This entry features one T cell receptor beta chain sequence. V was trimmed by 0 bases and J by 3 bases, leaving 9 bases between them. This CDR3 has 14 amino acids. CDR1 is MNHEY and CDR2 is SMNVEV in the germline V gene (reference sequence). These data come from a study of cytomegalovirus exposure and HLA in healthy donors. PCR employed 60 Vbeta and 13 Jbeta primers. Clones were sequenced by immunoSEQ multiplex PCR, and TCRdb holds only the in-frame ones, with some missing. Here the sample spans approximately 100,000 clones, approximately 70% being singletons. The chain links TRBV27 to TRBJ2-7; no definite D call. The sample consisted of PBMCs. The TCR sequence derives from a man aged 35 to 55 in good health and CMV-seropositive. For the CDR3, the DNA is TGTGCCAGCAGTTTATCGAACCAGAACTACGAGCAGTACTTC. Its translation: CASSLSNQNYEQYF.